This is a list of T cell receptor beta chains from one sample in a study of regulatory T cells in long-lasting Graves disease. TCRdb ran MiXCR on the multiplex PCR reads and lists one entry per CDR3 protein. The sample comprises about 450,000 distinct CDR3 sequences, 20% to 30% of which are singletons, and about a quarter rests with the top ten. The material sequenced was peripheral blood mononuclear cells (PBMCs), taken when the disease was refractory, from a patient treated with antithyroid drugs. The receptor source for this set is a female donor with Graves disease. Both conserved end residues are part of each CDR3. The D gene is left open where the match is weak. Size is stated for part of the rows, as once, few or many counts, or as a class when the clone is expanded.

.	TRBV5-1	.	TRBJ2-7	CASSSTQTSPEQYF	TGCGCCAGCAGCTCGACACAAACATCACCCGAGCAGTACTTC
.	TRBV7-3	.	TRBJ2-2	CASSLRSTGELFF	TGTGCCAGCAGCTTACGTAGTACCGGGGAGCTGTTTTTT
many	TRBV2	.	TRBJ1-4	CASRTGTAQWEKLFF	TGTGCCAGCAGAACCGGGACGGCCCAATGGGAAAAACTGTTTTTT
many	TRBV6-1	.	TRBJ1-1	CASSEEEYTEAFF	TGTGCCAGCAGTGAAGAAGAATACACTGAAGCTTTCTTT
many	TRBV27	TRBD1	TRBJ2-6	CASRSGTGGSGANVLTF	TGTGCCAGCAGATCCGGGACAGGGGGTTCTGGGGCCAACGTCCTGACTTTC
many	TRBV7-9	TRBD2	TRBJ2-7	CASSPSGMGQYF	TGTGCCAGCAGCCCGAGCGGGATGGGGCAGTACTTC
.	TRBV10-3	.	TRBJ1-3	CAISGQSSGNTIYF	TGTGCCATCAGCGGACAAAGCTCTGGAAACACCATATATTTT
.	TRBV2	TRBD1	TRBJ1-4	CASQAGTDNEKLFF	TGTGCCAGCCAGGCCGGGACAGATAATGAAAAACTGTTTTTT
once	TRBV10-3	TRBD1	TRBJ2-6	CAIGVTGGSSGANVLTF	TGTGCCATCGGCGTAACAGGGGGCTCATCTGGGGCCAACGTCCTGACTTTC
once	TRBV19	.	TRBJ1-6	CASSNYPRGNSYNSPLHF	TGTGCCAGTAGTAACTACCCAAGGGGAAACTCCTATAATTCACCCCTCCACTTT
many	TRBV28	.	TRBJ2-7	CASSSIAGQTYEQYF	TGTGCCAGCAGTTCCATCGCGGGACAGACCTACGAGCAGTACTTC
.	TRBV20-1	TRBD2	TRBJ2-7	CSADGTSGSDEQYF	TGCAGTGCTGACGGGACTAGCGGGAGTGACGAGCAGTACTTC
.	TRBV15	.	TRBJ2-7	CATSRDRQRVYEQYF	TGTGCCACCAGCAGAGATCGACAGCGAGTGTACGAGCAGTACTTC
.	TRBV10-3	TRBD1	TRBJ2-7	CAISESTGVNFDEQYF	TGTGCCATCAGTGAGTCTACAGGGGTAAATTTCGACGAGCAGTACTTC
.	TRBV6-1	.	TRBJ1-6	CASSYANRDNFHF	TGTGCCAGCAGTTACGCCAACCGGGACAATTTTCACTTT
many	TRBV28	.	TRBJ2-7	CASSPVARPPYEQYF	TGTGCCAGCAGCCCAGTCGCTCGACCCCCCTACGAGCAGTACTTC
many	TRBV6-5	.	TRBJ2-7	CASSYSVGAGASYEQYF	TGTGCCAGCAGTTACTCAGTTGGGGCAGGGGCAAGCTACGAGCAGTACTTC
few	TRBV6-1	TRBD1	TRBJ2-7	CASRNPDRGYEQYF	TGTGCCAGCAGAAACCCGGACAGGGGCTACGAGCAGTACTTC
once	TRBV30	TRBD1	TRBJ2-7	CAWSVSRDRGWGEQYF	TGTGCCTGGAGTGTGAGCCGGGACAGGGGTTGGGGTGAGCAGTACTTC
.	TRBV5-1	.	TRBJ2-5	CASSSTWDQETQYF	TGCGCCAGCAGCTCTACGTGGGACCAAGAGACCCAGTACTTC
.	TRBV29-1	TRBD2	TRBJ2-1	CSVEVSGRDNEQFF	TGCAGCGTTGAAGTAAGCGGGAGAGACAATGAGCAGTTCTTC
.	TRBV14	.	TRBJ1-2	CASSPSPLLDGYTF	TGTGCCAGCAGCCCATCACCGTTACTCGATGGCTACACCTTC
few	TRBV7-2	.	TRBJ1-1	CASSLEEDTEAFF	TGTGCCAGCAGCTTAGAAGAGGACACTGAAGCTTTCTTT